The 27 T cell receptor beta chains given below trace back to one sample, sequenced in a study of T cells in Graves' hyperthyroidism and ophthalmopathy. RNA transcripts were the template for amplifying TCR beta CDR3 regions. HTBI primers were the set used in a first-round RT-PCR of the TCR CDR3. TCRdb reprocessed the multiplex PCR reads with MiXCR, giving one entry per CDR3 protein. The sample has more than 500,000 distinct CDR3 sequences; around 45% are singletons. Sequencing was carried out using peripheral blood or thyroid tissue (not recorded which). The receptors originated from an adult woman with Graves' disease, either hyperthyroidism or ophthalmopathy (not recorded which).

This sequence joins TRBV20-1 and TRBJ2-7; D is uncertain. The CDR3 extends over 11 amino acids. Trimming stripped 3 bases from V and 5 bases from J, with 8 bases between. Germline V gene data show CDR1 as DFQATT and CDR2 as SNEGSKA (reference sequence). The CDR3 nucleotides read TGCAGTGCTAGTCGGTCTAACGAGCAGTACTTC. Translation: CSASRSNEQYF.

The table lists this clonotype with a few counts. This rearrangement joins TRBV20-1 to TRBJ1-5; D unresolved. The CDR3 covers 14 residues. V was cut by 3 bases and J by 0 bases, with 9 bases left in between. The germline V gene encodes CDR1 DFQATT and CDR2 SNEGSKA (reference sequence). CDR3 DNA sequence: TGCAGTGCTAGGATTTCTAATAGCAATCAGCCCCAGCATTTT. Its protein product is CSARISNSNQPQHF.

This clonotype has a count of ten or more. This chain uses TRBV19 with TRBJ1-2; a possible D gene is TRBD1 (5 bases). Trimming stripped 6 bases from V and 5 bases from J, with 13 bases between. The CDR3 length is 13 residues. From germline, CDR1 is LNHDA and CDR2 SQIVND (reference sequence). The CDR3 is CASSRGATYGYTF. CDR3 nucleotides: TGTGCCAGTAGCCGTGGGGCGACGTATGGCTACACCTTC.

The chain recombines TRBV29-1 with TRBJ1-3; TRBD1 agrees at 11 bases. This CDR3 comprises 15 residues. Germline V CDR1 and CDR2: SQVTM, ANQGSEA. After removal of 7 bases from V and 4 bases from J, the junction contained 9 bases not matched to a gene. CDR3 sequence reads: CSARTGGSSGNTIYF. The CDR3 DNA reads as TGCAGCGCAAGGACAGGGGGCTCAAGCGGAAACACCATATATTTT.

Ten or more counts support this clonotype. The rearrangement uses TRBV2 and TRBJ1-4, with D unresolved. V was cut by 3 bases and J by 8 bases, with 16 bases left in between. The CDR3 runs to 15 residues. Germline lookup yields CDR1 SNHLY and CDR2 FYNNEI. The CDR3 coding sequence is TGTGCCAGCAGTGAGGGCAGAGGGAAGAACGAAAAACTGTTTTTT. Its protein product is CASSEGRGKNEKLFF.

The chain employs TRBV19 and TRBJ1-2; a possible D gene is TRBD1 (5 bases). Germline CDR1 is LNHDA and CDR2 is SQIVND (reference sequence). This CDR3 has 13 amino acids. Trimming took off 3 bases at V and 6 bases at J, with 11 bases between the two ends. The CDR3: CASSMLRGDGYTF. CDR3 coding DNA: TGTGCCAGTAGTATGCTGAGGGGAGATGGCTACACCTTC.

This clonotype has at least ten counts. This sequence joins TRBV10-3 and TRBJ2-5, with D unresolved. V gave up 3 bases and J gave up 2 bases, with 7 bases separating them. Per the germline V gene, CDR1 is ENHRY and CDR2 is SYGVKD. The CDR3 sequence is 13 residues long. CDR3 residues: CAISDPKQETQYF. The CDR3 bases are TGTGCCATCAGTGACCCCAAACAAGAGACCCAGTACTTC.

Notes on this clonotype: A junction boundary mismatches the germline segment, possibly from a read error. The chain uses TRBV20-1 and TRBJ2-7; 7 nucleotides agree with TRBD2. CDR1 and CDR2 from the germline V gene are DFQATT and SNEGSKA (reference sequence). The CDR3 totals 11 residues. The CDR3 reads CSATGDYEQCF. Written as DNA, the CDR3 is TGCAGTGCTACCGGGGACTACGAGCAGTGCTTC.

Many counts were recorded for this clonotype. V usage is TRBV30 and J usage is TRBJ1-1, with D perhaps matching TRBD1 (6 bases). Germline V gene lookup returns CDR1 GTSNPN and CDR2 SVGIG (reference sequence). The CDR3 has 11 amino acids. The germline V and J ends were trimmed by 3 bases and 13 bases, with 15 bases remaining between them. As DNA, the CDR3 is TGTGCCTGGAGCCTCGGGACATCGGTTTTCTTT. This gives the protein CAWSLGTSVFF.

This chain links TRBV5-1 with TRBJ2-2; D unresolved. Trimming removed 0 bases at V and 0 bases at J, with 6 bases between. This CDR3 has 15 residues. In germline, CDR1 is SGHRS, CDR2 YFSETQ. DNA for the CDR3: TGCGCCAGCAGCTTGGTGCAGACGAACACCGGGGAGCTGTTTTTT. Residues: CASSLVQTNTGELFF.

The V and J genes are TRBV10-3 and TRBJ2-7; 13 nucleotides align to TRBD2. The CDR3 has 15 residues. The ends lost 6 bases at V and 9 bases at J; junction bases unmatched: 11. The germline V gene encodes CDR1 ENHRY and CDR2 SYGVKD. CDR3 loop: CAIRDIGLAGVGQYF. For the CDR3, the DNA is TGTGCCATCAGAGATATCGGACTAGCGGGAGTTGGGCAGTACTTC.

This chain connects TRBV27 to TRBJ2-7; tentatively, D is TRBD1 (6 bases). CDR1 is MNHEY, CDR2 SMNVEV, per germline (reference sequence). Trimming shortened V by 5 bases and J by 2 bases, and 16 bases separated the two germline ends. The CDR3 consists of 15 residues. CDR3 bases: TGTGCCAGCAGTAGGGGTTCCGGGACACCCTACGAGCAGTACTTC. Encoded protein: CASSRGSGTPYEQYF.

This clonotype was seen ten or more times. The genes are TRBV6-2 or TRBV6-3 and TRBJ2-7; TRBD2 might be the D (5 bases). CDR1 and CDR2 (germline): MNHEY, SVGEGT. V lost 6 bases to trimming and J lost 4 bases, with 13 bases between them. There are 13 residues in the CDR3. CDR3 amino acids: CASSPKRRYEQYF. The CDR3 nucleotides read TGTGCCAGCAGCCCGAAGCGGAGATACGAGCAGTACTTC.

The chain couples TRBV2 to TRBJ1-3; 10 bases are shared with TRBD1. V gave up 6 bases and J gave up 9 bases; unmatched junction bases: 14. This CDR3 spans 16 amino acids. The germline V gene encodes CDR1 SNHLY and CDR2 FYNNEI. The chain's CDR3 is CASRDRGETQYGTIYF. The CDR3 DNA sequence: TGTGCCAGCAGGGACAGGGGGGAGACCCAGTACGGCACCATATATTTT. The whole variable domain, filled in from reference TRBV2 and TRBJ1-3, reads EPEVTQTPSHQVTQMGQEVILRCVPISNHLYFYWYRQILGQKVEFLVSFYNNEISEKSEIFDDQFSVERPDGSNFTLKIRSTKLEDSAMYFCASRDRGETQYGTIYFGEGSWLTVV.

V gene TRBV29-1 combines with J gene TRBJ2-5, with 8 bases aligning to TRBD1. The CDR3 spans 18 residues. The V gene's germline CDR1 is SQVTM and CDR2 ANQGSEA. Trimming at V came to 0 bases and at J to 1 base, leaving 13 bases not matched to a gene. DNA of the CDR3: TGCAGCGTTGAAGATGATCCGGGACAGGCCCTCTTCCAAGAGACCCAGTACTTC. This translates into CSVEDDPGQALFQETQYF.

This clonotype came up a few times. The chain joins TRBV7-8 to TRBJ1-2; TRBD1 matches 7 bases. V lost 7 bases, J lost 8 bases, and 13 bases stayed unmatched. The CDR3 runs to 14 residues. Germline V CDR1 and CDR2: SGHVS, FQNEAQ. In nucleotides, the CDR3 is TGTGCCAGCACCCCTGACAGGGCGGAAAGGGGCTACACCTTC. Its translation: CASTPDRAERGYTF.

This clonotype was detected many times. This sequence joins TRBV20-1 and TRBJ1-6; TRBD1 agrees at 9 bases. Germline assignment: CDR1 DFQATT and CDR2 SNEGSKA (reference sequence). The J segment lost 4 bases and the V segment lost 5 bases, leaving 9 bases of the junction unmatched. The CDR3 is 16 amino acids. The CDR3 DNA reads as TGCAGTGCTCGATCGGGACAGGGCTTTTATAATTCACCCCTCCACTTT. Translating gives CSARSGQGFYNSPLHF.

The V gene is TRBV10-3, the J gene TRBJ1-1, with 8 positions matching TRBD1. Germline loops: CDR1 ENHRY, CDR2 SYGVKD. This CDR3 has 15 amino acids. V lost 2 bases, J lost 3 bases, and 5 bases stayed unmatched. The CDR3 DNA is TGTGCCATCAGTGAGGACAGGGGCCGGGACACTGAAGCTTTCTTT. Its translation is CAISEDRGRDTEAFF.

The CDR3 protein is CSARDGQGGYEQYF. For the CDR3, the DNA is TGCAGTGCTAGAGATGGGCAGGGGGGGTACGAGCAGTACTTC. The V call is TRBV20-1, the J call TRBJ2-7, with D perhaps assigned TRBD1 or TRBD2 (7 bases each). Per the germline V gene, CDR1 is DFQATT and CDR2 is SNEGSKA (reference sequence). The CDR3 runs to 14 residues. Deletions cut 0 bases from V and 4 bases from J, with 13 bases between.

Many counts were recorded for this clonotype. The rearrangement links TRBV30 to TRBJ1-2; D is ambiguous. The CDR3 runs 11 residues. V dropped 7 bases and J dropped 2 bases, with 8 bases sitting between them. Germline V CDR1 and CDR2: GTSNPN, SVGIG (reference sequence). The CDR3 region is CASKPNYGYTF. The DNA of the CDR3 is TGTGCCTCCAAGCCCAACTATGGCTACACCTTC.

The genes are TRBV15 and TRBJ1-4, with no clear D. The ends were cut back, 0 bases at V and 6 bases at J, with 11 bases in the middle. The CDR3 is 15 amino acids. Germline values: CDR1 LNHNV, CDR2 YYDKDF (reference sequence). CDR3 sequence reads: CATSRDSDSYEKLFF. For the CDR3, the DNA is TGTGCCACCAGCAGAGACAGTGATTCTTATGAAAAACTGTTTTTT. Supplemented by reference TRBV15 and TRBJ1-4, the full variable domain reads DAMVIQNPRYQVTQFGKPVTLSCSQTLNHNVMYWYQQKSSQAPKLLFHYYDKDFNNEADTPDNFQSRRPNTSFCFLDIRSPGLGDTAMYLCATSRDSDSYEKLFFGSGTQLSVL.

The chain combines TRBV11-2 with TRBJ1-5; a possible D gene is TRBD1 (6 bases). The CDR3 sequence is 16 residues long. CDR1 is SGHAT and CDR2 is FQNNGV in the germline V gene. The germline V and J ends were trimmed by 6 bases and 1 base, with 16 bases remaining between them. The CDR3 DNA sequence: TGTGCCAGCAGTGAATTTGCGGGGGCGAGCAATCAGCCCCAGCATTTT. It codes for CASSEFAGASNQPQHF. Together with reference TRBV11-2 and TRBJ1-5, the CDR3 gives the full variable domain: EAGVAQSPRYKIIEKRQSVAFWCNPISGHATLYWYQQILGQGPKLLIQFQNNGVVDDSQLPKDRFSAERLKGVDSTLKIQPAKLEDSAVYLCASSEFAGASNQPQHFGDGTRLSIL.

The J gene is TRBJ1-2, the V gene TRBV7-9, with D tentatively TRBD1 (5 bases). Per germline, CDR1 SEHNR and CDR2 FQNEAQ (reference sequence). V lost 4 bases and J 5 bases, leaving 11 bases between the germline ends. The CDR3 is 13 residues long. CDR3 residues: CASSSSGTYGYTF. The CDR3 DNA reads TGTGCCAGCAGCTCATCGGGGACTTATGGCTACACCTTC.

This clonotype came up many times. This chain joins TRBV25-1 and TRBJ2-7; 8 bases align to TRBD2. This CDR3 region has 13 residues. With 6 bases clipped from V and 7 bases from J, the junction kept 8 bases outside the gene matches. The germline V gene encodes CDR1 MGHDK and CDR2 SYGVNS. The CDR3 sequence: CASSPAGVGEQYF. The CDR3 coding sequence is TGTGCCAGCAGCCCAGCGGGAGTAGGGGAGCAGTACTTC.

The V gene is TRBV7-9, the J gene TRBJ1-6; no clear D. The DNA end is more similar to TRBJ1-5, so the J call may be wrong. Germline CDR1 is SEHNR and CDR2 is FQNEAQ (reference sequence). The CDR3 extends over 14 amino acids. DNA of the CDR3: TGTGCCAGCAGTGGGGTAGGGTTCCATCAGCCCCAGCATTTT. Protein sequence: CASSGVGFHQPQHF.

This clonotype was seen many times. This CDR3 is CASTPVASNQPQHF. CDR3 sequence (DNA): TGTGCCAGCACTCCGGTGGCTAGCAATCAGCCCCAGCATTTT. V and J are TRBV2 and TRBJ1-5; D remains unclear. This CDR3 has 14 amino acids. V lost 7 bases, J lost 0 bases, and 10 bases lay in between. Germline lookup yields CDR1 SNHLY and CDR2 FYNNEI. Together with reference TRBV2 and TRBJ1-5, the CDR3 gives the full variable domain: EPEVTQTPSHQVTQMGQEVILRCVPISNHLYFYWYRQILGQKVEFLVSFYNNEISEKSEIFDDQFSVERPDGSNFTLKIRSTKLEDSAMYFCASTPVASNQPQHFGDGTRLSIL.

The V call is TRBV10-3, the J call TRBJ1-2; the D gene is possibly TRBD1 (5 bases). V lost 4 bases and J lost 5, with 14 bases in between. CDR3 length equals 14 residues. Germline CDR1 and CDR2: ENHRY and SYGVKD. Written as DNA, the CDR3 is TGTGCCATCAGTGCCCGGGACCGCTCGTATGGCTACACCTTC. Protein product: CAISARDRSYGYTF.